These T cell receptor beta chains were read from a single sample in a study of shared T cell receptors in the human thymus. Sequencing used immunoSEQ multiplex PCR; TCRdb keeps in-frame clones, though not all of them. This table has hundreds of thousands of clones, 75% to 85% appearing once. These records were also assigned to another study, of human thymus T cells.

Sequenced material: thymocytes. These receptors all come from a boy under two years old with a congenital heart defect. The CDR3 runs from the conserved cysteine through the conserved F or W. The order of the fields is J gene, D gene, clone size, V gene, CDR3 protein, CDR3 DNA. D genes are given only for firm matches. Size values are once, few and many counts, or a class for expanded clones, and some rows have none.

>TRBJ2-5|TRBD2|.|TRBV14
CATRAGGQETQYF
TGTGCCACCAGAGCGGGAGGACAAGAGACCCAGTACTTC
>TRBJ2-3|TRBD2|.|TRBV7-3
CASSLAPSGLDTQYF
TGTGCCAGCAGCTTGGCTCCTAGCGGTCTAGATACGCAGTATTTT
>TRBJ2-1|.|few|TRBV19
CASTVLAPWRNEQFF
TGTGCCAGTACCGTGCTAGCTCCCTGGAGGAATGAGCAGTTCTTC
>TRBJ2-7|.|.|TRBV6-5
CASSYRLVGEQYF
TGTGCCAGCAGTTACCGACTAGTAGGAGAGCAGTACTTC
>TRBJ2-7|.|.|TRBV4-3
CASSQEPGTRGTYEQYF
TGCGCCAGCAGCCAAGAACCCGGGACCCGAGGGACATACGAGCAGTACTTC
>TRBJ1-1|TRBD1|.|TRBV7-2
CASSLAGQGNTEAFF
TGTGCCAGCAGCTTAGCGGGACAGGGGAACACTGAAGCTTTCTTT
>TRBJ2-7|.|.|TRBV15
CATSRAVADYEQYF
TGTGCCACCAGCAGAGCCGTGGCAGACTACGAGCAGTACTTC
>TRBJ2-3|.|once|TRBV7-9
CASSPRPFKGDSADTQYF
TGTGCCAGCAGCCCGCGGCCCTTTAAGGGAGACTCGGCAGATACGCAGTATTTT
>TRBJ2-7|TRBD2|few|TRBV2
CASYDDLAGVIYEQYF
TGTGCCAGCTACGACGACCTAGCGGGAGTAATTTACGAGCAGTACTTC
>TRBJ2-1|.|.|TRBV28
CASSSGHLSSYNEQFF
TGTGCCAGCAGCTCGGGTCATTTAAGCTCCTACAATGAGCAGTTCTTC
>TRBJ2-1|.|.|TRBV6-4
CASSDSLCGSTSEQFF
TGTGCCAGCAGTGACTCATTATGTGGGAGCACAAGTGAGCAGTTCTTC
>TRBJ2-1|.|.|TRBV28
CASTPAGNEQFF
TGTGCCAGCACCCCGGCGGGAAATGAGCAGTTCTTC
>TRBJ2-1|.|.|TRBV28
CASSPRAGYNEQFF
TGTGCCAGCAGTCCCCGCGCGGGCTACAATGAGCAGTTCTTC
>TRBJ1-5|TRBD1|few|TRBV28
CASSDRDRGQPQHF
TGTGCCAGCAGTGACCGGGACAGAGGCCAGCCCCAGCATTTT
>TRBJ1-1|.|few|TRBV4-1
CASSQDLRQRNTEAFF
TGCGCCAGCAGCCAAGATCTCAGGCAGAGGAACACTGAAGCTTTCTTT
>TRBJ1-5|TRBD1|.|TRBV4-3
CASSLGQGENQPQHF
TGCGCCAGCAGCCTCGGACAGGGGGAGAATCAGCCCCAGCATTTT
>TRBJ2-1|.|.|TRBV6-1
CASSEAWAGYNEQFF
TGTGCCAGCAGTGAAGCATGGGCGGGGTACAATGAGCAGTTCTTC
>TRBJ1-1|.|.|TRBV6-5
CASSYSRVGAGVEAFF
TGTGCCAGCAGTTACTCCCGGGTTGGGGCAGGGGTGGAAGCTTTCTTT
>TRBJ2-1|TRBD2|.|TRBV7-2
CASSFGGRVDEQFF
TGTGCCAGCAGCTTCGGCGGGAGGGTGGATGAGCAGTTCTTC
>TRBJ2-5|TRBD1|.|TRBV4-3
CASSHRQGSETQYF
TGCGCCAGCAGCCATCGACAGGGCAGTGAGACCCAGTACTTC
>TRBJ2-6|TRBD1|.|TRBV4-3
CASSQLGQGAAGANVLTF
TGCGCCAGCAGCCAATTGGGACAGGGGGCGGCTGGGGCCAACGTCCTGACTTTC
>TRBJ2-5|.|.|TRBV11-2
CASSPTGPYGGTGTQYF
TGTGCCAGCAGCCCCACCGGCCCCTATGGAGGAACGGGGACCCAGTACTTC
>TRBJ2-3|.|.|TRBV30
CAWSVPQISTDTQYF
TGTGCCTGGAGTGTACCCCAGATTAGCACAGATACGCAGTATTTT
>TRBJ2-4|.|once|TRBV4-3
CASSPANEVRSDIQYF
TGCGCCAGCAGCCCCGCGAACGAGGTCCGTTCGGACATTCAGTACTTC
>TRBJ1-3|.|.|TRBV6-1
CASRSRQTGNTIYF
TGTGCCAGCCGATCTCGACAGACTGGAAACACCATATATTTT
>TRBJ2-7|TRBD2|.|TRBV30
CAWSVPESGREEQYF
TGTGCCTGGAGTGTACCGGAGAGCGGGCGGGAGGAGCAGTACTTC
>TRBJ2-3|TRBD2|.|TRBV7-2
CASETGGLGDTQYF
TGTGCCAGCGAGACGGGGGGGCTTGGAGATACGCAGTATTTT
>TRBJ2-7|.|.|TRBV2
CASSGYGNEQYF
TGTGCCAGCAGTGGGTACGGGAACGAGCAGTACTTC
>TRBJ1-5|.|once|TRBV19
CASSIGAPTRNQPQHF
TGTGCCAGTAGTATAGGGGCCCCCACCCGCAATCAGCCCCAGCATTTT
>TRBJ2-3|.|.|TRBV25-1
CASRPSRKDTQYF
TGTGCCAGCAGGCCCTCTAGGAAAGATACGCAGTATTTT
>TRBJ2-7|.|.|TRBV19
CASSIAGEDYEQYF
TGTGCCAGTAGTATAGCGGGAGAGGACTACGAGCAGTACTTC
>TRBJ2-3|.|.|TRBV28
CASSPGLEAQIRSTTGGTDTQYF
TGTGCCAGCAGTCCGGGACTGGAGGCACAGATACGCAGCACGACTGGAGGCACAGATACGCAGTATTTT
>TRBJ2-7|TRBD1|.|TRBV29-1
CSVVGRGQGASYEQYF
TGCAGCGTTGTGGGTCGGGGACAGGGGGCATCCTACGAGCAGTACTTC
>TRBJ2-2|.|.|TRBV25-1
CASSVVTGELFF
TGTGCCAGCAGTGTCGTTACCGGGGAGCTGTTTTTT
>TRBJ2-1|TRBD1|few|TRBV7-9
CASSRDRAYNEQFF
TGTGCCAGCAGCCGGGACAGGGCCTACAATGAGCAGTTCTTC
>TRBJ2-7|.|.|TRBV7-8
CASSLAPPKPYEQYF
TGTGCCAGCAGCTTAGCTCCCCCGAAGCCCTACGAGCAGTACTTC
>TRBJ1-3|.|.|TRBV10-2
CASRGRAPSGVPGNTIYF
TGCGCCAGCAGGGGGAGGGCCCCGTCGGGAGTGCCTGGAAACACCATATATTTT
>TRBJ2-7|TRBD1|.|TRBV6-1
CASSERDRGLGDGSYEQYF
TGTGCCAGCAGTGAACGGGACAGGGGGCTGGGGGACGGGAGCTATGAGCAGTACTTC